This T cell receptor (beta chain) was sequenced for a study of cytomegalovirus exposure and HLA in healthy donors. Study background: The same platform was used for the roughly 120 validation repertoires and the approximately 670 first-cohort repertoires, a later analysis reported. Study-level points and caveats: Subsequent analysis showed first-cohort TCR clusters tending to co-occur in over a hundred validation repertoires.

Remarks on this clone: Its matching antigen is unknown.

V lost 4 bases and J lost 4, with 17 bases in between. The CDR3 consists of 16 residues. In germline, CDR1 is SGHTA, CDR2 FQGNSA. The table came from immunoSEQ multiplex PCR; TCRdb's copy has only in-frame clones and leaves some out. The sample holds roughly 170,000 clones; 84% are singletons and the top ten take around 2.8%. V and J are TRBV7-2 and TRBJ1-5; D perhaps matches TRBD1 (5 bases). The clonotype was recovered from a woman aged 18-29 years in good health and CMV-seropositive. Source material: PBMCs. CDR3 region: CASSSKRGPLNQPQHF. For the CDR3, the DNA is TGTGCCAGCAGCTCGAAAAGGGGCCCCCTTAATCAGCCCCAGCATTTT. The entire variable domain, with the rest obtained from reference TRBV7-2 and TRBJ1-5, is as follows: GAGVSQSPSNKVTEKGKDVELRCDPISGHTALYWYRQSLGQGLEFLIYFQGNSAPDKSGLPSDRFSAERTGGSVSTLTIQRTQQEDSAVYLCASSSKRGPLNQPQHFGDGTRLSIL.